A single sample is the source of the 25 T cell receptor beta chains below, sequenced in a study of graft-versus-host responses after intestinal transplantation (dated by TCRdb to about 2021). The antigens these receptors bind are not known. Taken with the paper, the label for time point translates to: cells obtained before transplantation from donor or recipient. The library was obtained by the immunoSEQ multiplex PCR assay. TCRdb obtained this table from immuneACCESS and retained in-frame rearrangements with V and J assigned. These tables miss some clones; where compared with another copy, unresolved V genes account for less than half of the shortfall, and the remainder is unexplained. This sample lists tens of thousands of clones; approximately 91% were detected once. Approximately 0.34% of the sample is taken by the ten largest. The material sequenced was unstimulated CD4+ T cells sorted from spleen or lymph node cells, taken before intestinal transplant. The receptor source for this set is a human donor who received an intestinal transplant.

V is TRBV10-2 and J is TRBJ1-1, with 10 bases matching TRBD1. Germline V CDR1 and CDR2: WSHSY, SAAADI. The CDR3 has 15 residues. V dropped 6 bases and J dropped 1; count of bases not matched to a gene: 5. The DNA for the CDR3 is TGCGCCAGCAGGGATAGGACAGGGGGGAACACTGAAGCTTTCTTT. Protein product: CASRDRTGGNTEAFF.

The chain carries TRBV27 and TRBJ2-5; TRBD2 agrees at 8 bases. Looked up from germline, CDR1 is MNHEY and CDR2 is SMNVEV (reference sequence). The CDR3 contains 17 residues. Germline trimming cut 8 bases from V and 4 bases from J; bases unmatched to any gene: 18. The CDR3 spells CASPEKGKRESSETQYF. The CDR3 coding sequence is TGTGCCAGCCCCGAGAAGGGAAAGCGGGAGAGCTCAGAGACCCAGTACTTC.

The CDR3 loop reads CASSPRGQAYEQYF. The CDR3 nucleotides are TGTGCCAGCTCACCAAGGGGACAGGCCTACGAGCAGTACTTC. The rearrangement joins TRBV18 to TRBJ2-7; 8 bases are shared with TRBD1. The CDR3 covers 14 residues. Trimming at V came to 2 bases and at J to 2 bases, leaving 2 bases not matched to a gene. Per the germline V gene, CDR1 is KGHSH and CDR2 is LQKENI.

The rearrangement uses TRBV7-9 and TRBJ2-1; TRBD1 matches at 8 bases. CDR3 length equals 17 residues. Unmatched junction bases numbered 14, after V lost 5 bases and J lost 5 bases. The germline CDR1 and CDR2 sequences are SEHNR and FQNEAQ (reference sequence). This CDR3 reads CASSGGRRDRWNNEQFF. The CDR3 coding sequence is TGTGCCAGCAGCGGAGGTCGCCGGGACAGGTGGAACAATGAGCAGTTCTTC.

The chain has TRBV5-1 and TRBJ2-1; 7 nucleotides match TRBD1. Germline V gene data show CDR1 as SGHRS and CDR2 as YFSETQ. This CDR3 spans 11 amino acids. The junction had 6 bases not matched to a gene; V was cut back by 4 bases and J by 14 bases. This CDR3 reads CASSETGYKFF. In nucleotides, the CDR3 is TGCGCCAGCAGCGAGACAGGGTACAAGTTCTTC.

The genes are TRBV5-1 and TRBJ2-4, with D tentatively TRBD1 (5 bases). V lost 4 bases to trimming and J lost 2 bases, with 10 bases between them. The CDR3 spans 14 residues. Germline assignment: CDR1 SGHRS and CDR2 YFSETQ. CDR3 coding DNA: TGCGCCAGCAGCGGGGCAGGGACCAAAAACATTCAGTACTTC. It translates to CASSGAGTKNIQYF.

This chain connects TRBV18 to TRBJ1-2; D is unresolved. V lost 0 bases to trimming and J lost 8 bases, with 13 bases between them. The germline gives CDR1 KGHSH, CDR2 LQKENI. The CDR3 contains 14 residues. This chain's CDR3 is CASSPPDYYKGYTF. The DNA for the CDR3 is TGTGCCAGCTCACCACCTGACTACTATAAGGGCTACACCTTC.

The genes are TRBV6-1 and TRBJ2-2, with 10 nucleotides matching TRBD2. V shed 4 bases, J shed 4 bases, and the junction held 6 bases outside the gene matches. This CDR3 comprises 16 residues. The germline CDR1 and CDR2 sequences are MNHNS and SASEGT. The DNA for the CDR3 is TGTGCCAGCAGTGCTCTAGCGGGGGCTCTCACCGGGGAGCTGTTTTTT. It is translated as CASSALAGALTGELFF.

V usage is TRBV20-1 and J usage is TRBJ2-1; D is possibly TRBD1 (6 bases). The CDR3 loop spans 11 amino acids. The ends were cut back, 6 bases at V and 5 bases at J, with 8 bases in the middle. Germline-derived CDR1 and CDR2 are DFQATT and SNEGSKA (reference sequence). The CDR3 here is CSARGNNEQFF. The CDR3 bases are TGCAGTGCCAGGGGCAACAATGAGCAGTTCTTC.

The chain has TRBV10-2 and TRBJ1-1; D unresolved. Germline CDR1 WSHSY, CDR2 SAAADI. Deletions cut 6 bases from V and 1 base from J, with 15 bases between. The CDR3 totals 15 residues. CDR3: CASSRTALGNTEAFF. As DNA, the CDR3 is TGCGCCAGCAGCCGGACTGCTCTGGGGAACACTGAAGCTTTCTTT.

V and J are TRBV7-2 and TRBJ2-7, with 8 bases matching TRBD1. This CDR3 has 15 amino acids. After removal of 5 bases from V and 0 bases from J, the junction contained 6 bases not matched to a gene. CDR1 and CDR2 from the germline V gene are SGHTA and FQGNSA. This chain's CDR3 is CASSRSGQASYEQYF. The CDR3 DNA reads TGTGCCAGCAGCCGCTCGGGACAGGCCTCCTACGAGCAGTACTTC.

The chain joins TRBV29-1 to TRBJ2-5, with D possibly TRBD1 on 5 matching bases. Per the germline V gene, CDR1 is SQVTM and CDR2 is ANQGSEA. V lost 7 bases to trimming and J lost 3 bases, with 12 bases between them. CDR3 size: 12 residues. The CDR3 bases are TGCAGCGCGGGCACAGGCAAAGAGACCCAGTACTTC. This encodes CSAGTGKETQYF.

The chain combines TRBV7-9 with TRBJ2-1, with D maybe TRBD2 (5 bases). The CDR3 contains 16 residues. Germline V gene data show CDR1 as SEHNR and CDR2 as FQNEAQ (reference sequence). Trimming cost V 2 bases and J 2 bases, with 13 bases left between them. The CDR3 reads CASSLMLLAPYNEQFF. The CDR3, as DNA: TGTGCCAGCAGCTTAATGTTGCTAGCCCCCTACAATGAGCAGTTCTTC. Together with reference TRBV7-9 and TRBJ2-1, the CDR3 gives the full variable domain: DTGVSQNPRHKITKRGQNVTFRCDPISEHNRLYWYRQTLGQGPEFLTYFQNEAQLEKSRLLSDRFSAERPKGSFSTLEIQRTEQGDSAMYLCASSLMLLAPYNEQFFGPGTRLTVL.

The chain uses TRBV6-5 and TRBJ2-1; D perhaps matches TRBD2 (6 bases). Trimming cost V 7 bases and J 0 bases, with 13 bases left between them. This CDR3 has 15 residues. Germline loops: CDR1 MNHEY, CDR2 SVGAGI. This CDR3 reads CASTAPGLSYNEQFF. DNA of the CDR3: TGTGCCAGCACCGCACCGGGACTCTCCTACAATGAGCAGTTCTTC.

The CDR3 loop is CSVGGGGYTF. CDR3 nucleotide sequence: TGCAGCGTGGGGGGGGGAGGCTACACCTTC. The V gene is TRBV29-1, the J gene TRBJ1-2; tentatively, D is TRBD1 (5 bases). V was cut by 6 bases and J by 8 bases, with 10 bases left in between. The CDR3 loop spans 10 amino acids. The germline CDR1 and CDR2 sequences are SQVTM and ANQGSEA.

This sequence joins TRBV28 and TRBJ1-5; no clear D. The germline V gene encodes CDR1 MDHEN and CDR2 SYDVKM. Trimming pared 2 bases from V and 0 bases from J, leaving 8 bases between. CDR3 length: 15 residues. The CDR3 sequence: CASSLTRYSNQPQHF. CDR3 nucleotide sequence: TGTGCCAGCAGTTTAACCAGGTATAGCAATCAGCCCCAGCATTTT.

The chain has TRBV30 and TRBJ2-7, with 8 bases aligning to TRBD1. This CDR3 contains 12 residues. V was pared by 5 bases and J by 3 bases, with 3 bases of the junction left unmatched. Germline V gene data show CDR1 as GTSNPN and CDR2 as SVGIG (reference sequence). Here the CDR3 reads CAWGQGFYEQYF. As DNA, the CDR3 is TGTGCCTGGGGACAGGGCTTCTACGAGCAGTACTTC.

This clone was observed a single time. The chain employs TRBV14 and TRBJ1-1; a possible D gene is TRBD1 (5 bases). V was cut by 6 bases and J by 4 bases, with 12 bases left in between. The CDR3 extends over 13 amino acids. The germline V gene has CDR1 SGHDN and CDR2 FVKESK. CDR3 sequence (DNA): TGTGCCAGCAGTGTCCTGGGGGGCACTGAAGCTTTCTTT. It is translated as CASSVLGGTEAFF.

V is TRBV6-5 and J is TRBJ1-2; 7 bases fit TRBD1. CDR1 is MNHEY and CDR2 is SVGAGI in the germline V gene. The CDR3 sequence is 15 residues long. The ends lost 6 bases at V and 4 bases at J; junction bases unmatched: 11. The CDR3 here is CASRSSRDRIYGYTF. Here the CDR3 DNA reads TGTGCCAGCAGATCGTCCCGGGACAGAATCTATGGCTACACCTTC.

This rearrangement joins TRBV7-2 to TRBJ2-7, with TRBD2 identical over 8 bases. Germline CDR1 and CDR2: SGHTA and FQGNSA. CDR3 length: 14 residues. V dropped 2 bases and J dropped 5; count of bases not matched to a gene: 5. In DNA, the CDR3 is TGTGCCAGCAGCTTACCCCGGGAGGGAGACGAGCAGTACTTC. It translates to CASSLPREGDEQYF.

The chain employs TRBV4-1 and TRBJ2-1; D call uncertain. V lost 1 base, J lost 0 bases, and 7 bases lay in between. Germline V gene lookup returns CDR1 MGHRA and CDR2 YSYEKL. There are 15 residues in the CDR3. CDR3 protein: CASSQGLGSYNEQFF. CDR3 DNA sequence: TGCGCCAGCAGCCAAGGGCTTGGCTCCTACAATGAGCAGTTCTTC.

This rearrangement joins TRBV5-1 to TRBJ2-1; D gene unclear. Germline CDR1 reads SGHRS; CDR2 reads YFSETQ. The CDR3 sequence is 16 residues long. Trimming took off 0 bases at V and 4 bases at J, with 14 bases between the two ends. The CDR3 DNA reads as TGCGCCAGCAGCTTGGGAGGAACTACCTATTACAATGAGCAGTTCTTC. Encoded protein: CASSLGGTTYYNEQFF.

The genes are TRBV5-1 and TRBJ1-6; D possibly corresponds to TRBD1 (5 bases). V was pared by 0 bases and J by 11 bases, with 12 bases between. Per the germline V gene, CDR1 is SGHRS and CDR2 is YFSETQ. This CDR3 is 14 amino acids long. The CDR3 protein is CASSLETAQPPLHF. CDR3 sequence (DNA): TGCGCCAGCAGCTTGGAGACAGCACAACCACCCCTCCACTTT.

The rearrangement links TRBV28 to TRBJ1-2; 7 nucleotides agree with TRBD1. Trimming removed 7 bases from V and 2 bases from J; junction bases left unmatched: 10. Germline V CDR1 and CDR2: MDHEN, SYDVKM. The CDR3 extends over 15 amino acids. CDR3 DNA sequence: TGTGCCAGCATGAGGGGGCAGGGGGTCAACTATGGCTACACCTTC. Protein product: CASMRGQGVNYGYTF.

The chain uses TRBV9 and TRBJ2-1; D remains ambiguous. The CDR3 spans 16 residues. Germline V gene lookup returns CDR1 SGDLS and CDR2 YYNGEE. Between the trimmed V and J ends, which lost 0 bases and 3 bases, there was a span of 13 bases. The CDR3 region has the DNA TGTGCCAGCAGCGTAGACCCAGGTCCGGACTACAATGAGCAGTTCTTC. This sequence encodes CASSVDPGPDYNEQFF.